Below are 8 T cell receptor beta chains sequenced from a single sample in a study of blood T cells in healthy people across ages. It was with a sample-barcoded 5' primer and a J-beta primer mix that a second PCR of about 6 to 12 cycles was run. TCRdb itself ran the 5' RACE reads through MiXCR, one entry per CDR3 protein. The table has fewer than 950,000 distinct CDR3 sequences, about 55% seen once. What was sequenced was blood. The receptors derive from an elderly man in good health.

This chain connects TRBV5-5 to TRBJ2-1, with TRBD2 matching over 12 bases. Looked up from germline, CDR1 is SGHKS and CDR2 is YYEKEE (reference sequence). V trimming: 0 bases; J trimming: 12 bases; junction bases outside the gene matches: 10. CDR3 length: 16 amino acids. The CDR3 bases are TGTGCCAGCAGCTTGGACGCTAGCGGGAGGGCCGGGGGGCAGTTCTTC. It translates to CASSLDASGRAGGQFF.

The chain has TRBV21-1 and TRBJ2-5; no check of the table's D call, TRBD2, against the DNA was made. TRBV21-1 counts as a pseudogene. The CDR3 runs to 18 residues. CDR3: CASSKVGLAGGKSREQYF. The CDR3 bases are TGTGCCAGCAGCAAAGTAGGGCTAGCGGGAGGGAAGAGTCGAGAACAGTACTTC.

This clonotype came up a few times. V and J are TRBV29-1 and TRBJ1-2, with 8 nucleotides matching TRBD1. The CDR3 has 14 residues. Germline assignment: CDR1 SQVTM and CDR2 ANQGSEA. Unmatched junction bases numbered 5, after V lost 1 base and J lost 4 bases. CDR3 loop: CSVEGTGGPYGYTF. CDR3 coding DNA: TGCAGCGTTGAAGGAACAGGGGGACCCTATGGCTACACCTTC.

The V and J genes are TRBV21-1 and TRBJ1-5; TRBD1 is the table's D call and was not checked against the DNA. TRBV21-1 is recorded as a pseudogene. This CDR3 is 17 amino acids long. In DNA, the CDR3 is TGTGCCAGCACCGAAGGGCAGGGACAGGGGGCCTATCAGCCCCAGCATTTT. Encoded protein: CASTEGQGQGAYQPQHF.

V usage is TRBV11-3 and J usage is TRBJ2-3; no firm D call. V lost 2 bases and J 1 base, leaving 10 bases between the germline ends. The CDR3 runs to 15 residues. Germline lookup yields CDR1 SGHNT and CDR2 YENEEA. In DNA form, the CDR3 reads TGTGCCAGCAGCTTAACCCCGGTCGGCACAGATACGCAGTATTTT. It yields the protein CASSLTPVGTDTQYF.

J is TRBJ2-1 and V is TRBV27, with 11 nucleotides matching TRBD2. Germline values: CDR1 MNHEY, CDR2 SMNVEV (reference sequence). The CDR3 loop spans 16 amino acids. The V gene end was trimmed by 6 bases and the J gene end by 0 bases; junction bases not matched to a gene: 4. CDR3 sequence (DNA): TGTGCCAGCAGACTAGCGGGAGTAAGCTCCTACAATGAGCAGTTCTTC. As protein: CASRLAGVSSYNEQFF.

The V and J genes are TRBV3-1 and TRBJ2-5; D is perhaps TRBD1 or TRBD2 (5 bases each). With 1 base removed from V and 13 bases from J, the gap between germline ends came to 13 bases. This CDR3 comprises 12 residues. CDR1 and CDR2 (germline): LGHDT, YNNKEL (reference sequence). CDR3 bases: TGTGCCAGCAGCCAAGGAAGGGGACGCCGGTACTTC. Amino acids: CASSQGRGRRYF.

This clonotype was observed once. V gene TRBV18 combines with J gene TRBJ2-1, with D possibly being TRBD1 (7 bases). V lost 3 bases and J lost 6, with 15 bases in between. Germline loops: CDR1 KGHSH, CDR2 LQKENI. The CDR3 contains 15 residues. The CDR3 protein is CASSPRGVAVNEQFF. For the CDR3, the DNA is TGTGCCAGCTCACCCAGGGGGGTAGCGGTCAATGAGCAGTTCTTC.